A selection of T cell receptor beta chains follows, all from one sample in a study of blood T cell repertoires in COVID-19. Profiling relied on immunoSEQ multiplex PCR, and the TCRdb table lists in-frame clones only, not all of them. The table has 350,000 to 400,000 clones, 87% seen once; the top ten hold about 2.1%. Sequenced input: PBMCs or T cells enriched from blood (not recorded which). The receptors were sampled from a man aged 35 to 55 in a cohort exposed to, infected with or recovered from COVID-19 (not recorded which). Each CDR3 is given with its conserved first and last residue. Each record gives: clone size, D gene, V gene, J gene, CDR3 DNA, CDR3 protein. D genes are given only for firm matches. Clone size is given for some rows only: seen once, a few or many times, or a class if the clone is expanded.

size: -; D: -; V: TRBV28; J: TRBJ1-2; DNA: TGTGCCAGCAGTTTAAGACCGATGGAGACCGGGTACTATGGCTACACCTTC; CDR3: CASSLRPMETGYYGYTF
size: -; D: -; V: TRBV7-9; J: TRBJ1-3; DNA: TGTGCCAGCAGCTTAGGACAGGGAAACACCATATATTTT; CDR3: CASSLGQGNTIYF
size: -; D: -; V: TRBV7-9; J: TRBJ2-2; DNA: TGTGCCAGCGAACTAACGGGGGACACCGGGGAGCTGTTTTTT; CDR3: CASELTGDTGELFF
size: -; D: TRBD2; V: TRBV6-5; J: TRBJ2-1; DNA: TGTGCCAGCACGACTAGCGGGAGGCTTGAGCAGTTCTTC; CDR3: CASTTSGRLEQFF
size: few; D: -; V: TRBV3-1/TRBV3-2; J: TRBJ2-2; DNA: TGTGCCAGCAGCCATTATGCGAACACCGGGGAGCTGTTTTTT; CDR3: CASSHYANTGELFF
size: -; D: -; V: TRBV27; J: TRBJ1-5; DNA: TGTGCCAGCAGGTTGTTCTATAGCAATCAGCCCCAGCATTTT; CDR3: CASRLFYSNQPQHF
size: -; D: -; V: TRBV10-3; J: TRBJ1-4; DNA: TGTGCCATCAGTGAAGCGGGGGCGTCCAATGAAAAACTGTTTTTT; CDR3: CAISEAGASNEKLFF
size: once; D: -; V: TRBV6-4; J: TRBJ2-7; DNA: TGTGCCAGCAGCCTACCCTACGAGCAGTACTTC; CDR3: CASSLPYEQYF
size: -; D: -; V: TRBV10-3; J: TRBJ1-6; DNA: TGTGCCACCCGGGACAACAATAATTCACCCCTCCACTTT; CDR3: CATRDNNNSPLHF
size: -; D: TRBD1; V: TRBV27; J: TRBJ1-5; DNA: TGTGCCAGCAGATCGACAGGGGCTAGCAATCAGCCCCAGCATTTT; CDR3: CASRSTGASNQPQHF
size: -; D: -; V: TRBV2; J: TRBJ1-1; DNA: TGTGCCAGCAGTGAGGGGGGGGCTGAAGCTTTCTTT; CDR3: CASSEGGAEAFF
size: once; D: TRBD2; V: TRBV19; J: TRBJ2-7; DNA: TGTGCCAGTAGTACTAATCTAGCGGGAGGCTACGAGCAGTACTTC; CDR3: CASSTNLAGGYEQYF
size: few; D: -; V: TRBV28; J: TRBJ1-5; DNA: TGTGCCAGCAGTATATCAGGGAGCGGGAAGCCCCAGCATTTT; CDR3: CASSISGSGKPQHF
size: -; D: -; V: TRBV7-9; J: TRBJ2-1; DNA: TGTGCCAGCAGCACCGGAGGGTCCTACAATGAGCAGTTCTTC; CDR3: CASSTGGSYNEQFF
size: -; D: TRBD1; V: TRBV18; J: TRBJ2-1; DNA: TGTGCCAGCTCACCGCGAGCCGGGACAGGGTTCTACAATGAGCAGTTCTTC; CDR3: CASSPRAGTGFYNEQFF
size: once; D: -; V: TRBV14; J: TRBJ2-6; DNA: TGTGCCAGCACATCCTATTCTGGGGCCAACGTCCTGACTTTC; CDR3: CASTSYSGANVLTF
size: -; D: -; V: TRBV5-1; J: TRBJ2-5; DNA: TGCGCCAGCAGCTTGGGCAGTAACCAAGAGACCCAGTACTTC; CDR3: CASSLGSNQETQYF
size: -; D: -; V: TRBV6-5; J: TRBJ1-3; DNA: TGTGCCAGCAGTTATAGGTCAGGGAGGGACACCATATATTTT; CDR3: CASSYRSGRDTIYF
size: -; D: TRBD2; V: TRBV7-2; J: TRBJ2-2; DNA: TGTGCCAGCAGGGGTGGGCTAGCGGGAACTGGGGAGCTGTTTTTT; CDR3: CASRGGLAGTGELFF
size: -; D: TRBD1; V: TRBV19; J: TRBJ2-7; DNA: TGTGCCAGTAGTATGAACAGGGGGCGACCCTACGAGCAGTACTTC; CDR3: CASSMNRGRPYEQYF
size: once; D: TRBD1; V: TRBV18; J: TRBJ1-4; DNA: TGTGCCAGCTCACCGTGGACAGGGGGAAAGGGTAATGAAAAACTGTTTTTT; CDR3: CASSPWTGGKGNEKLFF
size: few; D: TRBD2; V: TRBV6-5; J: TRBJ2-7; DNA: TGTGCCAGCAGGTCCGGGACTAGCACTGGGTACGAGCAGTACTTC; CDR3: CASRSGTSTGYEQYF
size: -; D: TRBD1; V: TRBV5-1; J: TRBJ2-3; DNA: TGCGCCAGCAGCAAGGGGACAGGGGGCACAGATACGCAGTATTTT; CDR3: CASSKGTGGTDTQYF
size: -; D: -; V: TRBV7-9; J: TRBJ1-6; DNA: TGTGCCAGCAGCTACGGGACTTTGAGATCACCCCTCCACTTT; CDR3: CASSYGTLRSPLHF
size: -; D: -; V: TRBV18; J: TRBJ1-1; DNA: TGTGCCAGCTCCCGAGAAGGGGGAAGGACTGAAGCTTTCTTT; CDR3: CASSREGGRTEAFF
size: -; D: -; V: TRBV28; J: TRBJ2-5; DNA: TGTGCCAGCAGTTTATCCACAGGGATGGAGACCCAGTACTTC; CDR3: CASSLSTGMETQYF
size: -; D: -; V: TRBV6-5; J: TRBJ1-1; DNA: TGTGCCAGCAAGGCTATGGACATGAACACTGAAGCTTTCTTT; CDR3: CASKAMDMNTEAFF
size: -; D: TRBD1; V: TRBV28; J: TRBJ1-1; DNA: TGTGCCAGCAGCCCCGGGACAGGGTCTGAAGCTTTCTTT; CDR3: CASSPGTGSEAFF